This entry features one TCR beta chain sequence. The TCRbeta library was prepared with unique molecular identifiers. MiXCR was run by TCRdb on the PCR reads, yielding one entry per CDR3 protein. The data show 100,000 or so distinct CDR3 sequences, 12% seen once. This sample was included in a study of T-cell reconstitution after alpha-beta-depleted transplantation in children. Trimming cost V 3 bases and J 7 bases; bases outside gene matches: 5. CDR1 and CDR2 (germline): MNHEY, SMNVEV (reference sequence). CDR3 size: 13 residues. The V gene is TRBV27, the J gene TRBJ2-7; 8 bases agree with TRBD2. The specimen comprised PBMCs from the stem cell graft donor, sampled from the stem cell graft. The clonotype comes from a human donor who donated a stem cell graft to a child with inherited bone marrow failure. The CDR3 loop is CASSLSGGREQYF. The DNA of the CDR3 is TGTGCCAGCAGTTTGAGCGGGGGCCGGGAGCAGTACTTC.